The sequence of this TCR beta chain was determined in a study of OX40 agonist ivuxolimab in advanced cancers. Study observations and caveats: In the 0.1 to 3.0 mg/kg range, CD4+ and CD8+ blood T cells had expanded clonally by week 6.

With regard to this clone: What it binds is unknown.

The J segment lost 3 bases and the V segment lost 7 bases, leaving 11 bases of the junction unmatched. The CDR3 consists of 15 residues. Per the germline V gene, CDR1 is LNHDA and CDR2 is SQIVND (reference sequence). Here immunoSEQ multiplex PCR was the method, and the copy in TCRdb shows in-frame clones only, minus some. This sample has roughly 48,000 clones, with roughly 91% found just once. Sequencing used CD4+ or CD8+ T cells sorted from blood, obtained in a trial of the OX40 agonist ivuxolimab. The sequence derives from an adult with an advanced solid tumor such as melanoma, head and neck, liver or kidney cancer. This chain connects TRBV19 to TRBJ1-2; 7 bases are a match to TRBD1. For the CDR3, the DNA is TGTGCCAGTACCGACCTAAGGGGGCTGTACTATGGCTACACCTTC. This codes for CASTDLRGLYYGYTF. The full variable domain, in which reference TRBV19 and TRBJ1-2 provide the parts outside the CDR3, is DGGITQSPKYLFRKEGQNVTLSCEQNLNHDAMYWYRQDPGQGLRLIYYSQIVNDFQKGDIAEGYSVSREKKESFPLTVTSAQKNPTAFYLCASTDLRGLYYGYTFGSGTRLTVV.